The clone carrying this T cell receptor beta chain was picked up a small number of times. The target antigen is unknown. The time point denotes: pre-treatment sample, taken before nivolumab and TIL therapy. This sample was included in a study of TIL therapy for anti-PD-1-resistant metastatic lung cancer. The CDR3 covers 14 residues. Germline loops: CDR1 GTSNPN, CDR2 SVGIG (reference sequence). V dropped 5 bases and J dropped 5 bases, with 18 bases sitting between them. Sequencing used immunoSEQ v3. Libraries were sequenced to 1.5 million to 2 million read pairs (survey) or about 5-6 million (deep). Only in-frame clones appear in the TCRdb table, and some are missing; sequencing was by immunoSEQ multiplex PCR. The table has approximately 53,000 clones, around 80% seen once. Study-level points and caveats: Treatment-naive, never-smoker and oncogene-addicted patients were overrepresented in this highly selected cohort.

The sample consisted of blood, taken at baseline. The chain has TRBV30 and TRBJ1-1; tentatively, D is TRBD1 (5 bases). This sequence originates from a woman aged 25-85 years with non-small cell lung cancer. The CDR3 spells CAWHSVRGRTEAFF. The CDR3 bases are TGTGCCTGGCATTCAGTGCGGGGGAGGACTGAAGCTTTCTTT.